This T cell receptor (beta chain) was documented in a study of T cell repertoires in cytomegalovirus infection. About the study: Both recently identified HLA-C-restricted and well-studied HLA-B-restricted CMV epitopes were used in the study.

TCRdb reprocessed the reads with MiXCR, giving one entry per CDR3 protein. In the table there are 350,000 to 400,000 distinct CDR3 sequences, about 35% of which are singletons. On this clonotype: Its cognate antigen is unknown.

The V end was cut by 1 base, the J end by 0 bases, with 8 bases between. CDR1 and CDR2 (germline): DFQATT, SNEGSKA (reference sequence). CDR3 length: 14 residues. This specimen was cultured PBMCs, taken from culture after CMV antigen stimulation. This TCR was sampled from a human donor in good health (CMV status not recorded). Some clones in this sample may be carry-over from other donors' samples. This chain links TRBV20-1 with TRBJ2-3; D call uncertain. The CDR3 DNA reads TGCAGTGCTAGAGGTGAACCAAGCACAGATACGCAGTATTTT. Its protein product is CSARGEPSTDTQYF.